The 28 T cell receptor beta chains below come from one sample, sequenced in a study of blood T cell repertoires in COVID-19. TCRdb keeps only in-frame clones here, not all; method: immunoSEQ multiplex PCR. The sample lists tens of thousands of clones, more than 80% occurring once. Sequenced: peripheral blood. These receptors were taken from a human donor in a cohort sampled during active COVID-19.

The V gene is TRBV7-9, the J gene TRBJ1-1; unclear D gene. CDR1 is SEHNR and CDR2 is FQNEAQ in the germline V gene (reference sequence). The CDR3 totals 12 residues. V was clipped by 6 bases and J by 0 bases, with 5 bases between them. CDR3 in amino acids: CASRSVNTEAFF. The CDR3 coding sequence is TGTGCCAGCAGATCGGTGAACACTGAAGCTTTCTTT. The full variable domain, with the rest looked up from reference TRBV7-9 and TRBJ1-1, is DTGVSQNPRHKITKRGQNVTFRCDPISEHNRLYWYRQTLGQGPEFLTYFQNEAQLEKSRLLSDRFSAERPKGSFSTLEIQRTEQGDSAMYLCASRSVNTEAFFGQGTRLTVV.

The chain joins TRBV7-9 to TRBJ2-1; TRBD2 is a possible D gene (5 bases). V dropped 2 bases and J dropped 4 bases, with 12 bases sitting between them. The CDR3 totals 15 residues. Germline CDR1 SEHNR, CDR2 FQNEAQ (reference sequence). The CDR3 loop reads CASSLFDYIYNEQFF. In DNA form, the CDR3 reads TGTGCCAGCAGCTTATTTGACTACATATACAATGAGCAGTTCTTC.

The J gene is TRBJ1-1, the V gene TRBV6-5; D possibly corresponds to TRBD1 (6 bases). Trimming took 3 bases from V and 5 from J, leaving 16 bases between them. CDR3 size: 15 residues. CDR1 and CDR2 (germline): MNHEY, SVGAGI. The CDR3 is CASSYNQGSRTEAFF. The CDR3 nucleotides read TGTGCCAGCAGTTATAATCAGGGGTCTCGGACTGAAGCTTTCTTT.

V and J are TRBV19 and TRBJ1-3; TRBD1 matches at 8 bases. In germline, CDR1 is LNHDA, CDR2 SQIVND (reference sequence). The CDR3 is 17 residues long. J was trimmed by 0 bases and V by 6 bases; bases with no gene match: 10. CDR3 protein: CASRVGDRIPSGNTIYF. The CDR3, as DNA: TGTGCCAGTAGAGTTGGGGACAGGATACCCTCTGGAAACACCATATATTTT.

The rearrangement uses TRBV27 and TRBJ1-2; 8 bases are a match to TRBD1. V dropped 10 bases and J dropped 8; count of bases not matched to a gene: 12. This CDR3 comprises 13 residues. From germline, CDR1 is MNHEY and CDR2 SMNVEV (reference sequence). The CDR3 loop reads CATLTQGAGGYTF. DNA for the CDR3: TGTGCCACCCTGACGCAGGGGGCTGGGGGCTACACCTTC.

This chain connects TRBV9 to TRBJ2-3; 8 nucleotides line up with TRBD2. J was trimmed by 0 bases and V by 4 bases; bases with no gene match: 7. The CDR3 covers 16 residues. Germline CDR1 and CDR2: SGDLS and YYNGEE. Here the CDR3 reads CASSPWTSLSTDTQYF. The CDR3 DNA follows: TGTGCCAGCAGCCCGTGGACTAGCCTTAGCACAGATACGCAGTATTTT.

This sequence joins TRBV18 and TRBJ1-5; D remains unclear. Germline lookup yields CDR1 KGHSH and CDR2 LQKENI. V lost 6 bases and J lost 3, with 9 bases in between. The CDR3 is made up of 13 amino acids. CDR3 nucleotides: TGTGCCAGCTCCGGGAGTGACAATCAGCCCCAGCATTTT. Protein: CASSGSDNQPQHF.

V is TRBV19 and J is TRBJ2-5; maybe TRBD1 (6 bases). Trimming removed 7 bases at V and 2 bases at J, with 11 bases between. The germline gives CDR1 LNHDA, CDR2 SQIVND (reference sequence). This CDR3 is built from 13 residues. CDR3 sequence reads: CASMDSVQETQYF. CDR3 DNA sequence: TGTGCCAGTATGGACAGCGTTCAAGAGACCCAGTACTTC.

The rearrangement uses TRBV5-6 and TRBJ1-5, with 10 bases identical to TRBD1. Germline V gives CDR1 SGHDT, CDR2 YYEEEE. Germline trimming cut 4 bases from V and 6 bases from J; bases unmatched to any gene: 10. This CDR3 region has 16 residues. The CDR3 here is CASSHRGTGEGQPQHF. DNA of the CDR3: TGTGCCAGCAGCCACCGTGGGACAGGGGAGGGTCAGCCCCAGCATTTT. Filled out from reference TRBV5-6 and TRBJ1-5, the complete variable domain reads DAGVTQSPTHLIKTRGQQVTLRCSPKSGHDTVSWYQQALGQGPQFIFQYYEEEERQRGNFPDRFSGHQFPNYSSELNVNALLLGDSALYLCASSHRGTGEGQPQHFGDGTRLSIL.

The CDR3: CASSLPSGSGYNEQFF. The CDR3 region has the DNA TGTGCCAGCAGCTTACCTAGCGGGAGCGGGTACAATGAGCAGTTCTTC. V and J are TRBV7-6 and TRBJ2-1; TRBD2 matches 10 bases. The length of the CDR3 is 16 residues. The germline CDR1 and CDR2 sequences are SGHVS and FNYEAQ. Trimming removed 2 bases from V and 4 bases from J; junction bases left unmatched: 5.

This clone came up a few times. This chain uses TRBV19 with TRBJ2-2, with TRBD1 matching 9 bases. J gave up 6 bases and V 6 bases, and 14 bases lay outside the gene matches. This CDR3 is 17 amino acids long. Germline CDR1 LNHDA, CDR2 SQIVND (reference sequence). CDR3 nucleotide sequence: TGTGCCAGTAGCCTACCCCCGGGACAGGGCTTTGCCGGGGAGCTGTTTTTT. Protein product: CASSLPPGQGFAGELFF. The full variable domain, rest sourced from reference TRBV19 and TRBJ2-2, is DGGITQSPKYLFRKEGQNVTLSCEQNLNHDAMYWYRQDPGQGLRLIYYSQIVNDFQKGDIAEGYSVSREKKESFPLTVTSAQKNPTAFYLCASSLPPGQGFAGELFFGEGSRLTVL.

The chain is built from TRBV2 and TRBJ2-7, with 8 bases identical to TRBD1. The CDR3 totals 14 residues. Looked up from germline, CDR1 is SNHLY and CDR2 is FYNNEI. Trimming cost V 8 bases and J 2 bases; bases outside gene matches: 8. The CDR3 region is CASRLDRGPYEQYF. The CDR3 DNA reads TGTGCCAGCCGCCTTGACAGGGGACCCTACGAGCAGTACTTC. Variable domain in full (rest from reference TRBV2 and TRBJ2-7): EPEVTQTPSHQVTQMGQEVILRCVPISNHLYFYWYRQILGQKVEFLVSFYNNEISEKSEIFDDQFSVERPDGSNFTLKIRSTKLEDSAMYFCASRLDRGPYEQYFGPGTRLTVT.

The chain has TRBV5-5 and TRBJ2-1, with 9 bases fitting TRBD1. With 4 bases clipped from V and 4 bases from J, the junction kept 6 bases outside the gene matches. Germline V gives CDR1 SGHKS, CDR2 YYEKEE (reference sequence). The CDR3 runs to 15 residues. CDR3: CASSLQTGGYNEQFF. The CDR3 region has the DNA TGTGCCAGCAGCCTACAGACAGGGGGTTACAATGAGCAGTTCTTC.

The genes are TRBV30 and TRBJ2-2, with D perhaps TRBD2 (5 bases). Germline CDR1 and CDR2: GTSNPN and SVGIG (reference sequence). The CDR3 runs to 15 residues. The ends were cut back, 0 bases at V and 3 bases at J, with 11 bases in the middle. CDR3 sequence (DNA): TGTGCCTGGAGTGTACCTGGGAGCGACACCGGGGAGCTGTTTTTT. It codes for CAWSVPGSDTGELFF.

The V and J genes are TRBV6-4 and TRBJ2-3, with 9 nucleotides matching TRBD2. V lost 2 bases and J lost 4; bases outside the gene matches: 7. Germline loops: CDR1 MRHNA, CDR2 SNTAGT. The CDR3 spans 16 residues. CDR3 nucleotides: TGTGCCAGCAGTGACAGGGGACTAGCTAACCCAGATACGCAGTATTTT. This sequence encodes CASSDRGLANPDTQYF.

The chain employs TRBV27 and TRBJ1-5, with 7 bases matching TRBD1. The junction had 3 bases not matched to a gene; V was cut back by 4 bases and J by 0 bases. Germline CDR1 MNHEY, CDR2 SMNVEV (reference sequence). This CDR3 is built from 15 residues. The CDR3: CASSSWDSSNQPQHF. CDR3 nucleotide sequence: TGTGCCAGCAGTTCCTGGGACAGTAGCAATCAGCCCCAGCATTTT.

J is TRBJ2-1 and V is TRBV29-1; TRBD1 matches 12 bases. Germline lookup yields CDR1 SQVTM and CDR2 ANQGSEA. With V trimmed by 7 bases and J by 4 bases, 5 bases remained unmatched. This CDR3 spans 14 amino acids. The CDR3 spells CSARDRGLYNEQFF. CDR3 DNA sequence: TGCAGCGCCCGGGACAGGGGGCTATACAATGAGCAGTTCTTC.

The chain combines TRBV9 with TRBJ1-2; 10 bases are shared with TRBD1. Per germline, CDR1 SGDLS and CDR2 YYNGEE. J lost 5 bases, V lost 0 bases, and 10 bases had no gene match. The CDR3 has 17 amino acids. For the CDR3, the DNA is TGTGCCAGCAGCGTAGGGTGGAGGAGGGGACAGGGGTATGGCTACACCTTC. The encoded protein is CASSVGWRRGQGYGYTF. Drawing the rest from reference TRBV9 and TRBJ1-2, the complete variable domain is DSGVTQTPKHLITATGQRVTLRCSPRSGDLSVYWYQQSLDQGLQFLIQYYNGEERAKGNILERFSAQQFPDLHSELNLSSLELGDSALYFCASSVGWRRGQGYGYTFGSGTRLTVV.

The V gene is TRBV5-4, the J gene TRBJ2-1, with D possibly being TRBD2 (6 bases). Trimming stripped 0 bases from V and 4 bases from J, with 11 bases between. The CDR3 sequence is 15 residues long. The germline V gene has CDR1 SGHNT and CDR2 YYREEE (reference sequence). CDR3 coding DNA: TGTGCCAGCAGCTTGGATCACGGACTATACAATGAGCAGTTCTTC. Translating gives CASSLDHGLYNEQFF. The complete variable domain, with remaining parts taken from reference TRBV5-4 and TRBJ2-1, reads ETGVTQSPTHLIKTRGQQVTLRCSSQSGHNTVSWYQQALGQGPQFIFQYYREEENGRGNFPPRFSGLQFPNYSSELNVNALELDDSALYLCASSLDHGLYNEQFFGPGTRLTVL.

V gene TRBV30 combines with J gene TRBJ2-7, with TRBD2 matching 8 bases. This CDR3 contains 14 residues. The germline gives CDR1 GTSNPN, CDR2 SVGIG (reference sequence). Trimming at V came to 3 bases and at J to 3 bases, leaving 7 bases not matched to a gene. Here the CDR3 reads CAWSSGGHHYEQYV. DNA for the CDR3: TGTGCCTGGAGCTCGGGGGGGCATCACTACGAGCAGTACGTC.

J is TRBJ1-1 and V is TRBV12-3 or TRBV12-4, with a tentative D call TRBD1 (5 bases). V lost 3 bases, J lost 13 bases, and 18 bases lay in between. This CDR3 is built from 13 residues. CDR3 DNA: TGTGCCAGCAGTTTTAGTTCCAGGAAAAGGGGTTTCTTT. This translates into CASSFSSRKRGFF.

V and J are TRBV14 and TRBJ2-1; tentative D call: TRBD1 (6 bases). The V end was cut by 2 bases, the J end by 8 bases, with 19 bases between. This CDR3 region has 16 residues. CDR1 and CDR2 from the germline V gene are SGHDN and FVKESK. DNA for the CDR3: TGTGCCAGCAGCCAAATACACAGGGAAAAAACCGATGAGCAGTTCTTC. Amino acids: CASSQIHREKTDEQFF.

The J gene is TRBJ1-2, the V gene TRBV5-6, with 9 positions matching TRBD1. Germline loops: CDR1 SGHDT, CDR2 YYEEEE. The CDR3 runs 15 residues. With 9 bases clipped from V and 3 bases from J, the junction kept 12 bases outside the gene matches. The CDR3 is CATTLSGQGDYGYTF. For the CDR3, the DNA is TGTGCCACAACCCTCTCGGGACAGGGTGACTATGGCTACACCTTC.

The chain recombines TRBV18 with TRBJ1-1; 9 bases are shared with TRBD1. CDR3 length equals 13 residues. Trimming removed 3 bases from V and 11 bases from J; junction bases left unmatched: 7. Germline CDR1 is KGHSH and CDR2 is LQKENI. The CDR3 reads CASSPSRDREAFF. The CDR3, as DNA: TGTGCCAGCTCACCCTCCCGGGACAGGGAGGCTTTCTTT.

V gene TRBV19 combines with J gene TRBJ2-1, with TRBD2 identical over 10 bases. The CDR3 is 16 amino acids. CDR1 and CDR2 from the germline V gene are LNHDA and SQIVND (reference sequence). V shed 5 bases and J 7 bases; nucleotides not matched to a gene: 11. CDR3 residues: CASSLLAGARVNEQFF. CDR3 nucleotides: TGTGCCAGTAGTTTGCTAGCGGGGGCGAGGGTAAATGAGCAGTTCTTC.

The CDR3 DNA reads as TGTGCCAGCAGTGAAGGGCTGAACACCGGGGAGCTGTTTTTT. Its protein is CASSEGLNTGELFF. V gene TRBV6-1 combines with J gene TRBJ2-2; the D is unclear. CDR1 MNHNS and CDR2 SASEGT come from the germline V gene. The CDR3 covers 14 residues. Trimming removed 1 base from V and 1 base from J, with 4 bases in between.

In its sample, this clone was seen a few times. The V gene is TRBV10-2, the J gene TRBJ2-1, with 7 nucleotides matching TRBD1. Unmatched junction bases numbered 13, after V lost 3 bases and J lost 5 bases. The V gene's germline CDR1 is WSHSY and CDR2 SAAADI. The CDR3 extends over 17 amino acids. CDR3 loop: CASSEPDRERRNNEQFF. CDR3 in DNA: TGCGCCAGCAGTGAACCCGACAGGGAACGACGCAACAATGAGCAGTTCTTC.

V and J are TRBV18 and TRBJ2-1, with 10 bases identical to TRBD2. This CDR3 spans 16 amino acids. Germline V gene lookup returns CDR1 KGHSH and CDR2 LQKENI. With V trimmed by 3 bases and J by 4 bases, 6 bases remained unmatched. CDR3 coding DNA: TGTGCCAGCTCACCCCAGCTAGCGGGAGATTACAATGAGCAGTTCTTC. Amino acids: CASSPQLAGDYNEQFF.